These 30 T cell receptor beta chains were all obtained from the same sample, sequenced in a study of blood T cell repertoires in COVID-19. Generated by immunoSEQ multiplex PCR, the TCRdb table keeps only in-frame clones and is missing some. Among 250,000 or so clones listed, around four fifths were seen once. Sequencing was done on a sample of peripheral blood. Receptors were obtained from a man aged 60-69 years with acute or convalescent COVID-19.

The rearrangement uses TRBV6-4 and TRBJ2-3; D may be TRBD2 (6 bases). Germline CDR1 and CDR2: MRHNA and SNTAGT. Trimming removed 2 bases at V and 2 bases at J, with 8 bases between. The CDR3 is 14 residues long. This CDR3 is CASSDAGPTDTQYF. The CDR3 nucleotides read TGTGCCAGCAGTGACGCGGGACCCACAGATACGCAGTATTTT.

The chain has TRBV2 and TRBJ2-2; possibly TRBD2 for D (5 bases). The CDR3 runs to 11 residues. Looked up from germline, CDR1 is SNHLY and CDR2 is FYNNEI. CDR3 region: CASVEAGELFF. Written as DNA, the CDR3 is TGTGCTAGCGTAGAGGCCGGGGAGCTGTTTTTT.

V gene TRBV9 combines with J gene TRBJ1-3, with unresolved D. Germline lookup yields CDR1 SGDLS and CDR2 YYNGEE. Deletions cut 4 bases from V and 3 bases from J, with 14 bases between. This CDR3 has 15 amino acids. In nucleotides, the CDR3 is TGTGCCAGCAGCCCCCGGACCGGAGGTGGAAACACCATATATTTT. Translation gives CASSPRTGGGNTIYF.

The chain couples TRBV5-1 to TRBJ1-2; 8 nucleotides agree with TRBD1. CDR3 size: 14 residues. CDR1 and CDR2 (germline): SGHRS, YFSETQ. The V and J ends lost 4 bases and 3 bases, in that order; junction bases with no gene match: 5. CDR3 DNA: TGCGCCAGCAGCGCAAAACAGGGGGACTATGGCTACACCTTC. Encoded protein: CASSAKQGDYGYTF.

V usage is TRBV3-1 (or the pseudogene TRBV3-2) and J usage is TRBJ2-7; possible D gene TRBD2, 5 bases. The CDR3 runs to 15 residues. V dropped 0 bases and J dropped 4 bases, with 13 bases sitting between them. CDR1 is LGHDT, CDR2 YNNKEL, per germline (reference sequence). Here the CDR3 DNA reads TGTGCCAGCAGCCAAGATGGCCTAGCAAGGTACGAGCAGTACTTC. Amino acids: CASSQDGLARYEQYF.

The chain carries TRBV29-1 and TRBJ2-7; 14 nucleotides match TRBD2. V dropped 4 bases and J dropped 6; count of bases not matched to a gene: 14. This CDR3 has 17 residues. Germline assignment: CDR1 SQVTM and CDR2 ANQGSEA. This chain's CDR3 is CSVGLAGGIGKGLEQYF. The CDR3 DNA is TGCAGCGTTGGACTAGCGGGAGGGATTGGGAAGGGGCTCGAGCAGTACTTC.

The genes are TRBV18 and TRBJ2-3; 9 bases match TRBD2. The V and J ends lost 2 bases and 2 bases, in that order; junction bases with no gene match: 5. The CDR3 has 16 residues. The V gene's germline CDR1 is KGHSH and CDR2 LQKENI. The CDR3 loop reads CASSPRASGITDTQYF. The CDR3 coding sequence is TGTGCCAGCTCACCAAGGGCTAGCGGGATCACAGATACGCAGTATTTT.

As regards this clone: The sample carries other DNA sequences with the same CDR3. The chain uses TRBV5-1 and TRBJ2-7; no clear D gene. The CDR3 sequence is 13 residues long. Trimming left V 0 bases short and J 3 bases short, with 7 bases between. Germline lookup yields CDR1 SGHRS and CDR2 YFSETQ. In nucleotides, the CDR3 is TGCGCCAGCAGCTTGGGTCAGTACTACGAGCAGTACTTC. Translating it yields CASSLGQYYEQYF.

This sequence joins TRBV10-3 and TRBJ1-2; 9 positions match TRBD1. Germline assignment: CDR1 ENHRY and CDR2 SYGVKD. CDR3 size: 12 residues. V lost 8 bases and J lost 8; bases outside the gene matches: 6. The CDR3 DNA sequence: TGTGCCATCTATACAGGGGGCGAGGGCTACACCTTC. Its translation: CAIYTGGEGYTF.

This clone was seen just once. The rearrangement links TRBV2 to TRBJ2-7; TRBD1 matches 8 bases. V was pared by 6 bases and J by 11 bases, with 9 bases of the junction left unmatched. CDR3 length: 12 amino acids. CDR1 is SNHLY and CDR2 is FYNNEI in the germline V gene. DNA of the CDR3: TGTGCCAGCAGCGGGTGGACAGGGTACAAGTACTTC. Translation: CASSGWTGYKYF.

CDR3 nucleotides: TGTGCCAGCAGCGTGTTCGGGACACAGTTGGCCACTGGGGCCAACGTCCTGACTTTC. Protein sequence: CASSVFGTQLATGANVLTF. The V and J genes are TRBV9 and TRBJ2-6; weak D call: TRBD1 (6 bases). CDR3 size: 19 residues. Germline values: CDR1 SGDLS, CDR2 YYNGEE. V lost 2 bases, J lost 2 bases, and 20 bases lay in between.

This clone has just a few counts. Sequence at one end of the junction differs from germline and may be a read error. This chain joins TRBV29-1 and TRBJ2-7; 10 positions match TRBD1. Germline CDR1 SQVTM, CDR2 ANQGSEA. The CDR3 length is 13 residues. The CDR3 sequence is CSVSGTGAYQQYF. DNA of the CDR3: TGCAGCGTTTCAGGGACAGGGGCCTACCAGCAGTACTTC.

This clone was seen a few times. The chain is built from TRBV2 and TRBJ1-4; weak D call: TRBD1 (5 bases). Germline V gives CDR1 SNHLY, CDR2 FYNNEI. This CDR3 region has 15 residues. V was cut by 6 bases and J by 7 bases, with 18 bases left in between. CDR3 residues: CASSGSGIWGEKLFF. The CDR3 DNA sequence: TGTGCCAGCAGCGGCTCAGGGATTTGGGGTGAAAAACTGTTTTTT.

V and J are TRBV7-3 and TRBJ2-1, with D perhaps matching TRBD2 (5 bases). Germline V gene lookup returns CDR1 SGHTA and CDR2 FQGTGA. CDR3 length equals 15 residues. V was pared by 4 bases and J by 4 bases, with 14 bases between. Here the CDR3 DNA reads TGTGCCAGCAGCTCGAGCGGTTCCCCTTACAATGAGCAGTTCTTC. It yields the protein CASSSSGSPYNEQFF.

The rearrangement links TRBV23-1 to TRBJ2-7; TRBD1 matches 7 bases. TRBV23-1 is an ORF, and what it does is uncertain. J gave up 2 bases and V 9 bases, and 10 bases lay outside the gene matches. The CDR3 totals 14 residues. CDR3 region: CARDYRDRTYEQYF. The CDR3 DNA is TGCGCCAGAGACTACCGGGACAGAACCTACGAGCAGTACTTC.

V and J are TRBV2 and TRBJ2-5; 8 bases map to TRBD2. The CDR3 covers 11 residues. V gave up 6 bases and J gave up 14 bases; unmatched junction bases: 8. Germline V gene data show CDR1 as SNHLY and CDR2 as FYNNEI. CDR3 nucleotides: TGTGCCAGCAGCACCCCGGGACTAGGATACTTC. The encoded protein is CASSTPGLGYF.

This chain uses TRBV27 with TRBJ2-1; TRBD2 aligns across 14 bases. Germline assignment: CDR1 MNHEY and CDR2 SMNVEV (reference sequence). This CDR3 spans 18 amino acids. The trim removed 2 bases at V and 8 bases at J, leaving 11 bases unmatched. For the CDR3, the DNA is TGTGCCAGCAGTTTAAAGACTAGCGGGGGGGCCTGGAGCTATGAGCAGTTCTTC. Translating gives CASSLKTSGGAWSYEQFF.

This chain connects TRBV9 to TRBJ1-6; the D gene is possibly TRBD1 (6 bases). Trimming shortened V by 4 bases and J by 8 bases, and 19 bases separated the two germline ends. The CDR3 has 16 amino acids. The germline V gene encodes CDR1 SGDLS and CDR2 YYNGEE. CDR3 loop: CASSSQGGRGDSPLHF. The CDR3 DNA sequence: TGTGCCAGCAGCTCCCAGGGTGGCAGGGGAGATTCACCCCTCCACTTT. Based on the CDR3 plus reference TRBV9 and TRBJ1-6, the full variable domain is DSGVTQTPKHLITATGQRVTLRCSPRSGDLSVYWYQQSLDQGLQFLIQYYNGEERAKGNILERFSAQQFPDLHSELNLSSLELGDSALYFCASSSQGGRGDSPLHFGNGTRLTVT.

The chain links TRBV19 to TRBJ1-5; 7 nucleotides align to TRBD1. The CDR3 totals 15 residues. From germline, CDR1 is LNHDA and CDR2 SQIVND (reference sequence). V lost 4 bases to trimming and J lost 4 bases; unmatched junction nucleotides: 7. The CDR3 loop reads CASSNDRVQNQPQHF. CDR3 DNA sequence: TGTGCCAGTAGTAACGACAGGGTCCAGAATCAGCCCCAGCATTTT.

This chain joins TRBV4-2 and TRBJ1-2, with 9 bases matching TRBD1. Germline V gene sequence: CDR1 LGHNA, CDR2 YNFKEQ. The CDR3 loop spans 15 amino acids. J lost 2 bases, V lost 1 base, and 2 bases had no gene match. CDR3 nucleotide sequence: TGTGCCAGCAGCCAAGCCGGGACAGGGAACTATGGCTACACCTTC. Translation gives CASSQAGTGNYGYTF.

A note on this clone: The junction and the germline gene differ at one end; a read error may be behind it. This chain uses TRBV6-2 or TRBV6-3 with TRBJ1-5; TRBD1 matches 7 bases. CDR3 length equals 11 residues. Germline V gene sequence: CDR1 MNHEY, CDR2 SVGEGT. The CDR3 coding sequence is TGTGCCAGCAGTTCGACGCCACAGGGGTATTTT. This codes for CASSSTPQGYF.

The CDR3 bases are TGTGCCAGCAGTTTAAGGACAGGTGATGGCTACACCTTC. Translation: CASSLRTGDGYTF. The chain combines TRBV12-3 or TRBV12-4 with TRBJ1-2, with TRBD1 matching 7 bases. The CDR3 extends over 13 amino acids. V dropped 2 bases and J dropped 6; count of bases not matched to a gene: 3.

The J gene is TRBJ2-1, the V gene TRBV19; D remains unclear. CDR1 is LNHDA, CDR2 SQIVND, per germline (reference sequence). Trimming stripped 4 bases from V and 4 bases from J, with 5 bases between. There are 12 residues in the CDR3. CDR3 DNA sequence: TGTGCCAGTAGTACCGGGTACAATGAGCAGTTCTTC. Amino acids: CASSTGYNEQFF.

The table lists this clone with a count of one. The chain employs TRBV19 and TRBJ2-1; D perhaps matches TRBD1 (5 bases). CDR3 size: 15 residues. Trimming pared 3 bases from V and 5 bases from J, leaving 14 bases between. Per the germline V gene, CDR1 is LNHDA and CDR2 is SQIVND (reference sequence). The DNA of the CDR3 is TGTGCCAGTAGTATGGGAAGGGGCGCCCACAATGAGCAGTTCTTC. It translates to CASSMGRGAHNEQFF.

This rearrangement joins TRBV27 to TRBJ2-7; no reliable D call. The CDR3 has 13 amino acids. Trimming left V 7 bases short and J 0 bases short, with 10 bases between. Germline V gene data show CDR1 as MNHEY and CDR2 as SMNVEV (reference sequence). The CDR3 DNA is TGTGCCAGCAAAAGCGTGAGCTCCTACGAGCAGTACTTC. This translates into CASKSVSSYEQYF.

The chain couples TRBV18 to TRBJ1-5; 7 nucleotides line up with TRBD1. The CDR3 is made up of 17 amino acids. Germline CDR1 is KGHSH and CDR2 is LQKENI. The ends lost 2 bases at V and 6 bases at J; junction bases unmatched: 13. The CDR3 region has the DNA TGTGCCAGCTCACCAGCGGACAGGCAGGGCATTCGTCAGCCCCAGCATTTT. Its protein is CASSPADRQGIRQPQHF.

The CDR3 coding sequence is TGTGCCAGCTCACCAAAAGTGGGGGCTGGTCAGCCCCAGCATTTT. Protein sequence: CASSPKVGAGQPQHF. V is TRBV18 and J is TRBJ1-5; D is possibly TRBD1 (6 bases). Trimming pared 2 bases from V and 6 bases from J, leaving 14 bases between. Germline V gene sequence: CDR1 KGHSH, CDR2 LQKENI. The CDR3 is 15 residues long.

The chain has TRBV10-3 and TRBJ1-2; TRBD1 aligns across 7 bases. Trimming at V came to 10 bases and at J to 2 bases, leaving 7 bases not matched to a gene. Germline CDR1 and CDR2: ENHRY and SYGVKD. This CDR3 region has 13 residues. CDR3 sequence: CATGRDSNYGYTF. In nucleotides, the CDR3 is TGTGCCACTGGCAGGGACAGCAACTATGGCTACACCTTC.

The V and J genes are TRBV6-5 and TRBJ1-2, with 7 bases identical to TRBD1. The CDR3 spans 13 residues. The V and J ends lost 11 bases and 4 bases, in that order; junction bases with no gene match: 10. The V gene's germline CDR1 is MNHEY and CDR2 SVGAGI. CDR3 nucleotide sequence: TGTGCCTGCTCAAGGGGGCCAGGCTATGGCTACACCTTC. Protein: CACSRGPGYGYTF.

This chain joins TRBV5-8 and TRBJ1-2; D might be TRBD1 (5 bases). Germline values: CDR1 SGHTS, CDR2 YDEGEE. Trimming cost V 1 base and J 8 bases, with 18 bases left between them. The CDR3 contains 15 residues. The CDR3 DNA follows: TGTGCCAGCAGCTTGTCGGGGACGGGGGGTCGAGGCTACACCTTC. It is translated as CASSLSGTGGRGYTF. Together with reference TRBV5-8 and TRBJ1-2, the CDR3 gives the full variable domain: EAGVTQSPTHLIKTRGQQATLRCSPISGHTSVYWYQQALGLGLQFLLWYDEGEERNRGNFPPRFSGRQFPNYSSELNVNALELEDSALYLCASSLSGTGGRGYTFGSGTRLTVV.